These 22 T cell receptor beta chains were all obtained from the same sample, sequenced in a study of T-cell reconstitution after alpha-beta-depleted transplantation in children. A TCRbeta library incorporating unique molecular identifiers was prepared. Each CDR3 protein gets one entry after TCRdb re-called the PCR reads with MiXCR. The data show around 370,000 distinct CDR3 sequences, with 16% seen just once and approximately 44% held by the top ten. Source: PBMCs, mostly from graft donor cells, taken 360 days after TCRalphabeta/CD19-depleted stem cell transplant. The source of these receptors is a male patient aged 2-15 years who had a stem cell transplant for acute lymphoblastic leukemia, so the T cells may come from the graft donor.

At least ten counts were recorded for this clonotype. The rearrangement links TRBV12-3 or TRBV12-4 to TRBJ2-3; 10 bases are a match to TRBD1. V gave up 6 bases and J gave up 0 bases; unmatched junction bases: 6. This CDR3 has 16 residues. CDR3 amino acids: CASSRDRGESTDTQYF. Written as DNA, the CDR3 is TGTGCCAGCAGCCGGGACAGGGGAGAGAGCACAGATACGCAGTATTTT.

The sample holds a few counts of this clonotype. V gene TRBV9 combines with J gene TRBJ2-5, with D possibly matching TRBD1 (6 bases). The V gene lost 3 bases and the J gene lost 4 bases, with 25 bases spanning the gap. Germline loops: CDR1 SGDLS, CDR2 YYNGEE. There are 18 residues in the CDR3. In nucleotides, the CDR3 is TGTGCCAGCAGCGCAGATGGGCTCTGGGACATAAAGCGAGAGACCCAGTACTTC. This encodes CASSADGLWDIKRETQYF.

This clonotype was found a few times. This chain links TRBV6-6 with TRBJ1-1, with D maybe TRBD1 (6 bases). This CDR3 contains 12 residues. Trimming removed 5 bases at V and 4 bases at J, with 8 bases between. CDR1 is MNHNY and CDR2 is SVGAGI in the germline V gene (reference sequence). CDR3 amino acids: CASSAGVTEAFF. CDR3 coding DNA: TGTGCCAGCAGTGCAGGGGTCACTGAAGCTTTCTTT.

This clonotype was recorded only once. The CDR3 region has the DNA TGTGCCAGCAGCCAAGAGGCCCCCTTGGTTGCAACTAATGAAAAACTGTTTTTT. Amino acids: CASSQEAPLVATNEKLFF. The genes are TRBV4-2 and TRBJ1-4, with D uncertain. Germline V gene lookup returns CDR1 LGHNA and CDR2 YNFKEQ. V lost 0 bases and J lost 0, with 14 bases in between. The length of the CDR3 is 18 residues.

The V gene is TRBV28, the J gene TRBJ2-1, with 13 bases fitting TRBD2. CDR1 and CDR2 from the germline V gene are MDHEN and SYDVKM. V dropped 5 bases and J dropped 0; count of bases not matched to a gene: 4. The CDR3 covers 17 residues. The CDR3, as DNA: TGTGCCAGCAGTCGACTAGCGGGAGGCAGCTCCTACAATGAGCAGTTCTTC. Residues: CASSRLAGGSSYNEQFF.

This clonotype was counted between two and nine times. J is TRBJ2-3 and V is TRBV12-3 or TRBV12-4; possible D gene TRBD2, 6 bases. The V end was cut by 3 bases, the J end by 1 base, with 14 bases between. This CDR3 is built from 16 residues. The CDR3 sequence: CASSFPGGARTDTQYF. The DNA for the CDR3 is TGTGCCAGCAGTTTCCCCGGGGGAGCACGCACAGATACGCAGTATTTT.

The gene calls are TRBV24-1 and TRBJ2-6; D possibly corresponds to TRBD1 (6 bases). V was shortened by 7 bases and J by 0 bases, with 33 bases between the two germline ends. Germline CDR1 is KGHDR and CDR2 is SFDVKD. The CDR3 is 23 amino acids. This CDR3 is CATRVSVADLNRVLFSGANVLTF. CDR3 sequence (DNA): TGTGCCACCAGGGTCTCAGTCGCGGATCTTAACAGGGTCCTATTCTCTGGGGCCAACGTCCTGACTTTC.

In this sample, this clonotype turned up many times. The DNA of the CDR3 is TGTGCCATCAGTGAGTCCGAAGAAACTGGGGCCAACGTCCTGACTTTC. Translated: CAISESEETGANVLTF. This rearrangement joins TRBV10-3 to TRBJ2-6; D not resolved. V lost 0 bases and J 2 bases, leaving 8 bases between the germline ends. CDR1 is ENHRY and CDR2 is SYGVKD in the germline V gene. The CDR3 is 16 amino acids.

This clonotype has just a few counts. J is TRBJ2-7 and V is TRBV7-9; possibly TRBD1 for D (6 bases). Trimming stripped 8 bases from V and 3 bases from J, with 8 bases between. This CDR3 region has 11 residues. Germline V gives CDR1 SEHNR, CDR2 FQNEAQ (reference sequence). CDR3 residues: CASSGDYEQYF. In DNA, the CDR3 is TGTGCCAGCTCAGGGGACTACGAGCAGTACTTC.

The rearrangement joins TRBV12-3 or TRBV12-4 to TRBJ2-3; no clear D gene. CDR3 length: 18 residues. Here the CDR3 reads CTRSLTPLPQTSTDTQYF. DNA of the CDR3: TGTACCCGCAGTTTAACGCCCCTGCCGCAGACTAGCACAGATACGCAGTATTTT.

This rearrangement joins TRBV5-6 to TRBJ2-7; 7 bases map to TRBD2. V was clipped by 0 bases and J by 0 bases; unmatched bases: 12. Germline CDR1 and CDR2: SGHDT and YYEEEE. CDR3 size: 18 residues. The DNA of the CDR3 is TGTGCCAGCAGCTTGGAGGGTGGCGGGAGTGGTGCCTCCTACGAGCAGTACTTC. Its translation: CASSLEGGGSGASYEQYF.

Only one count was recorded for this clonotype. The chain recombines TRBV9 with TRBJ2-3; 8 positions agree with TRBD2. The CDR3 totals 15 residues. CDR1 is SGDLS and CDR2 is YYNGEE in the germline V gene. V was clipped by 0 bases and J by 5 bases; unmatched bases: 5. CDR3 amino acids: CASSVEAGDVDTQYF. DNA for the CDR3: TGTGCCAGCAGCGTAGAAGCGGGAGATGTAGATACGCAGTATTTT. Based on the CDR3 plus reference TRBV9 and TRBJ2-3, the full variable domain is DSGVTQTPKHLITATGQRVTLRCSPRSGDLSVYWYQQSLDQGLQFLIQYYNGEERAKGNILERFSAQQFPDLHSELNLSSLELGDSALYFCASSVEAGDVDTQYFGPGTRLTVL.

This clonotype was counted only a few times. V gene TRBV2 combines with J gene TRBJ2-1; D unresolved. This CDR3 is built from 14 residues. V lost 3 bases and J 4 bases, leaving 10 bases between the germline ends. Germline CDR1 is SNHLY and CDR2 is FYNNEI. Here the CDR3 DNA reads TGTGCCAGCAGTGACTTTACTGGTTACAATGAGCAGTTCTTC. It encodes CASSDFTGYNEQFF.

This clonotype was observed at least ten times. The CDR3: CASSLVRAAWEGYTF. CDR3 nucleotide sequence: TGTGCCAGCAGCTTAGTGAGGGCGGCTTGGGAGGGCTACACCTTC. V usage is TRBV7-8 and J usage is TRBJ1-2; D is ambiguous. The CDR3 runs 15 residues. Between the trimmed V and J ends, which lost 1 base and 8 bases, there was a span of 17 bases. Germline V gives CDR1 SGHVS, CDR2 FQNEAQ.

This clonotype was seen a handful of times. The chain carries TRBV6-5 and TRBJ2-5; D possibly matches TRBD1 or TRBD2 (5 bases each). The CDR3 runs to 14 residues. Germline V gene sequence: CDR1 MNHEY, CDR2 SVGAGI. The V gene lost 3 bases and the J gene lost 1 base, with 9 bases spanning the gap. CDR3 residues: CASSYYGTQETQYF. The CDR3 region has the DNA TGTGCCAGCAGTTATTACGGGACCCAAGAGACCCAGTACTTC.

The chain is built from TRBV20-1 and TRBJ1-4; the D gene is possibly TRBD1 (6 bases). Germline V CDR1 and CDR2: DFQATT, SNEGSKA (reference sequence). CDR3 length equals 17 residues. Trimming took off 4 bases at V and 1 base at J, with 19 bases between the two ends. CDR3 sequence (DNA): TGCAGTGCTAAACAGGGCCGACGTGTTGGAACTAATGAAAAACTGTTTTTT. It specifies CSAKQGRRVGTNEKLFF.

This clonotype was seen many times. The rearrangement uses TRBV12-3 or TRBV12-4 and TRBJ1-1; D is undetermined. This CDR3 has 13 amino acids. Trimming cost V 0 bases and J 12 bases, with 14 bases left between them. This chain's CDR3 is CASSLATRFSTFF. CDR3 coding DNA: TGTGCCAGCAGTTTAGCAACACGGTTTTCAACTTTCTTT.

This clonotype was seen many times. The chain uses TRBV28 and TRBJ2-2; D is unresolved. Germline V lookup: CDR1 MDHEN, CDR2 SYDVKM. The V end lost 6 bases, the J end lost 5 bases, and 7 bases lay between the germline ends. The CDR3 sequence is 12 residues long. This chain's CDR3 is CASRRLTGELFF. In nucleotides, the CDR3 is TGTGCCAGCAGACGGCTGACCGGGGAGCTGTTTTTT.

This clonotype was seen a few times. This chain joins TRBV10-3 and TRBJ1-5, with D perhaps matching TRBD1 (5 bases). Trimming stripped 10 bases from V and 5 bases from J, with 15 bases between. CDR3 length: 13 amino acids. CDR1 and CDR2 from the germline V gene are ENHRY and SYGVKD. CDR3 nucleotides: TGTGCCACCTCAGGGTCGGGAGATCAGCCCCAGCATTTT. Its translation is CATSGSGDQPQHF.

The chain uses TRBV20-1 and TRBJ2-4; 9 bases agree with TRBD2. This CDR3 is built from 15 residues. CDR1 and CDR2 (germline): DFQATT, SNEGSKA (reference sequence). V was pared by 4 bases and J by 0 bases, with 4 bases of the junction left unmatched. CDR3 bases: TGCAGTGCTACCCGACTAGCGGTAGCCAAAAACATTCAGTACTTC. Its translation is CSATRLAVAKNIQYF.

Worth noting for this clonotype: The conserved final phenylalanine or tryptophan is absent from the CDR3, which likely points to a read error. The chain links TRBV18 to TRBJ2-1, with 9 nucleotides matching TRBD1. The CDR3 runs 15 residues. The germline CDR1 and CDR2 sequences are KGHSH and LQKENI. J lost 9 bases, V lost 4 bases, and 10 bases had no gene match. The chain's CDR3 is CASSLHRGPVGEQFL. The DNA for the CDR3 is TGTGCCAGCTCACTTCACAGGGGGCCTGTAGGTGAGCAGTTCCTC.

The CDR3 protein is CASSWGTSGKGEQFF. The CDR3 DNA follows: TGTGCCAGCAGCTGGGGGACTAGCGGCAAGGGGGAGCAGTTCTTC. The rearrangement joins TRBV12-3 or TRBV12-4 to TRBJ2-1; 11 bases line up with TRBD2. This CDR3 has 15 amino acids. The ends lost 6 bases at V and 10 bases at J; junction bases unmatched: 11.